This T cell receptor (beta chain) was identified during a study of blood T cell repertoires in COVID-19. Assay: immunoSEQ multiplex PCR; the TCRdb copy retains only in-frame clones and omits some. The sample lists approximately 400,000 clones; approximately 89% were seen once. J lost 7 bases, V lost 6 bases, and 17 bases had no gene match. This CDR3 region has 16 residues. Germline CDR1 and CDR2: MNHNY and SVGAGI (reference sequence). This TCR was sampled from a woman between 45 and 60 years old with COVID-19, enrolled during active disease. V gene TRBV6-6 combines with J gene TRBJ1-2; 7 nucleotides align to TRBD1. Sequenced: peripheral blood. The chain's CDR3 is CASSRDREPSSGGYTF. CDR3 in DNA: TGTGCCAGCAGCCGCGACAGGGAACCCAGCTCGGGTGGCTACACCTTC.